Included here is one TCR beta chain sequence, with context. Germline CDR1 SGDLS, CDR2 YYNGEE. The CDR3 is 16 residues long. Trimming removed 0 bases from V and 5 bases from J; junction bases left unmatched: 5. The data were taken from a study of T cell changes during pregnancy in multiple sclerosis. This table comes from immunoSEQ multiplex PCR, and its TCRdb copy is limited to in-frame clones, with some not included. The sample has approximately 60,000 clones; roughly nine tenths are singletons. The TCR was taken from a female donor with multiple sclerosis, enrolled in a pregnancy study. Sequenced here: peripheral blood, sampled before pregnancy. The gene calls are TRBV9 and TRBJ2-2; 9 positions match TRBD1. CDR3 in amino acids: CASSVGDRVGTGELFF. The CDR3, as DNA: TGTGCCAGCAGCGTAGGGGACAGGGTCGGAACCGGGGAGCTGTTTTTT.